Each of the 18 T cell receptor beta chains below was sequenced from the same sample in a study of CD8 T cells in ankylosing spondylitis. Points from the study as a whole: A TCR beta motif of roughly 8 highly homologous variants appeared characteristic of ankylosing spondylitis blood.

These receptors' targets are unknown. TCRdb called the 5' RACE reads again in MiXCR, with one record for every CDR3 protein. The sample lists 750,000 to 850,000 distinct CDR3 sequences; approximately 12% were seen once. The sample taken for sequencing was blood, either unsorted or a sorted T cell fraction (not recorded which). All receptors come from a male donor with ankylosing spondylitis.

This clonotype was counted only a few times. V gene TRBV6-2 or TRBV6-3 combines with J gene TRBJ2-3; D is uncertain. Germline CDR1 is MNHEY and CDR2 is SVGEGT. CDR3 length: 12 amino acids. The V end was cut by 5 bases, the J end by 8 bases, with 11 bases between. The CDR3 DNA sequence: TGTGCCAGCAGTCTCCACGCTGGTACGCAGTATTTT. This translates into CASSLHAGTQYF.

This clonotype has only a few counts. The rearrangement links TRBV28 to TRBJ2-5, with 10 bases that match TRBD1. Germline loops: CDR1 MDHEN, CDR2 SYDVKM. The CDR3 covers 16 residues. Losses at the gene ends were 1 base for V and 0 bases for J; bases not matched to a gene: 2. The DNA for the CDR3 is TGTGCCAGCAGTTTATCCGGGACAGGGGACCAAGAGACCCAGTACTTC. Protein product: CASSLSGTGDQETQYF.

The J gene is TRBJ1-1, the V gene TRBV10-3; 7 nucleotides agree with TRBD1. The germline V gene has CDR1 ENHRY and CDR2 SYGVKD. The CDR3 totals 13 residues. V gave up 6 bases and J gave up 1 base; unmatched junction bases: 2. CDR3 region: CAISRGKNTEAFF. CDR3 in DNA: TGTGCCATCAGCAGGGGGAAGAACACTGAAGCTTTCTTT.

This clonotype was seen a handful of times. The chain combines TRBV15 with TRBJ1-1; D not resolved. The CDR3 is 16 residues long. Germline lookup yields CDR1 LNHNV and CDR2 YYDKDF (reference sequence). Trimming stripped 1 base from V and 0 bases from J, with 12 bases between. The CDR3 nucleotides read TGTGCCACCAGCAGAGTTAAGTGGCACCTGAACACTGAAGCTTTCTTT. Amino acid sequence: CATSRVKWHLNTEAFF. The entire variable domain, with the rest obtained from reference TRBV15 and TRBJ1-1, is as follows: DAMVIQNPRYQVTQFGKPVTLSCSQTLNHNVMYWYQQKSSQAPKLLFHYYDKDFNNEADTPDNFQSRRPNTSFCFLDIRSPGLGDTAMYLCATSRVKWHLNTEAFFGQGTRLTVV.

This clonotype has a count of ten or more. This sequence joins TRBV29-1 and TRBJ2-1; 13 bases match TRBD2. The germline CDR1 and CDR2 sequences are SQVTM and ANQGSEA. Germline trimming cut 6 bases from V and 1 base from J; bases unmatched to any gene: 12. There are 18 residues in the CDR3. This CDR3 is CSVPRELAGGRSYNEQFF. The CDR3 DNA reads TGCAGCGTCCCCCGGGAACTAGCGGGGGGGCGTTCCTACAATGAGCAGTTCTTC.

This clonotype was counted a few times. This rearrangement joins TRBV20-1 to TRBJ2-3, with 7 bases fitting TRBD2. The ends lost 3 bases at V and 0 bases at J; junction bases unmatched: 0. The germline CDR1 and CDR2 sequences are DFQATT and SNEGSKA (reference sequence). The CDR3 sequence is 13 residues long. The CDR3 protein is CSASGGSTDTQYF. CDR3 in DNA: TGCAGTGCTAGCGGGGGGAGCACAGATACGCAGTATTTT.

This clonotype was detected a few times. CDR3 sequence (DNA): TGTGCCAGCAGCTTTAGCGGGGGCCTTTGGGAGCAGTACTTC. As protein: CASSFSGGLWEQYF. The rearrangement joins TRBV7-2 to TRBJ2-7, with TRBD2 identical over 9 bases. The CDR3 is 14 amino acids. Germline values: CDR1 SGHTA, CDR2 FQGNSA. V lost 3 bases and J lost 7; bases outside the gene matches: 7.

This clonotype appeared a few times. CDR3 coding DNA: TGTGCCAGCAGCCCAAGGGGTAGGGGGCGGGTGAACACTGAAGCTTTCTTT. Amino acid sequence: CASSPRGRGRVNTEAFF. The chain uses TRBV12-3 or TRBV12-4 and TRBJ1-1; 7 nucleotides agree with TRBD1. This CDR3 has 17 amino acids. V gave up 6 bases and J gave up 0 bases; unmatched junction bases: 13.

This clonotype was counted ten times or more. The rearrangement links TRBV5-1 to TRBJ2-3; 8 nucleotides line up with TRBD1. CDR1 and CDR2 (germline): SGHRS, YFSETQ. This CDR3 is 14 amino acids long. Trimming removed 3 bases from V and 1 base from J; junction bases left unmatched: 1. The CDR3 DNA reads TGCGCCAGCAGCTCGGGACAGGGCACAGATACGCAGTATTTT. Its protein product is CASSSGQGTDTQYF.

There are a few counts of this clonotype. This chain connects TRBV20-1 to TRBJ1-1; TRBD1 aligns across 7 bases. The trim removed 5 bases at V and 4 bases at J, leaving 4 bases unmatched. CDR3 size: 12 residues. From germline, CDR1 is DFQATT and CDR2 SNEGSKA (reference sequence). CDR3 sequence reads: CSALTGVTEAFF. The CDR3 region has the DNA TGCAGTGCTCTTACAGGGGTCACTGAAGCTTTCTTT.

In its sample, this clonotype was seen a few times. The chain combines TRBV20-1 with TRBJ2-4, with 8 nucleotides matching TRBD1. The CDR3 is 17 residues long. Per the germline V gene, CDR1 is DFQATT and CDR2 is SNEGSKA (reference sequence). Losses at the gene ends were 3 bases for V and 0 bases for J; bases not matched to a gene: 10. The chain's CDR3 is CSARGGQATLAKNIQYF. In nucleotides, the CDR3 is TGCAGTGCTAGGGGGGGACAGGCCACCTTAGCCAAAAACATTCAGTACTTC.

In this sample, this clonotype turned up a few times. The rearrangement uses TRBV5-1 and TRBJ1-4; D remains unclear. This CDR3 spans 14 amino acids. The ends were cut back, 3 bases at V and 3 bases at J, with 9 bases in the middle. Germline values: CDR1 SGHRS, CDR2 YFSETQ. CDR3 DNA sequence: TGCGCCAGCAGCTCCCCACCGGCTAATGAAAAACTGTTTTTT. Its protein is CASSSPPANEKLFF.

This rearrangement joins TRBV6-2 or TRBV6-3 to TRBJ2-1; D not certain. Germline V CDR1 and CDR2: MNHEY, SVGEGT. There are 12 residues in the CDR3. V was cut by 1 base and J by 5 bases, with 3 bases left in between. The CDR3 DNA reads as TGTGCCAGCAGTTACTACGACAATGAGCAGTTCTTC. Translated, it gives CASSYYDNEQFF.

This chain links TRBV5-6 with TRBJ2-3, with D possibly being TRBD2 (5 bases). CDR1 and CDR2 from the germline V gene are SGHDT and YYEEEE. V dropped 4 bases and J dropped 9 bases, with 12 bases sitting between them. This CDR3 is built from 12 residues. The CDR3 loop is CASSQSGITQYF. The CDR3 DNA reads as TGTGCCAGCAGCCAATCCGGGATCACGCAGTATTTT.

This clonotype was found a few times. CDR3 sequence reads: CASSEVRGQAFF. CDR3 in DNA: TGTGCCAGCAGTGAAGTGAGGGGGCAAGCTTTCTTT. This chain links TRBV25-1 with TRBJ1-1, with TRBD1 identical over 7 bases. From germline, CDR1 is MGHDK and CDR2 SYGVNS. The trim removed 2 bases at V and 9 bases at J, leaving 3 bases unmatched. The CDR3 sequence is 12 residues long.

This clonotype has only a few counts. The J gene is TRBJ1-1, the V gene TRBV5-1, with TRBD1 as a possible D gene (6 bases). Germline V gene lookup returns CDR1 SGHRS and CDR2 YFSETQ. V lost 2 bases to trimming and J lost 3 bases, with 14 bases between them. The CDR3 runs to 15 residues. The chain's CDR3 is CASSFYREGDTEAFF. DNA for the CDR3: TGCGCCAGCAGCTTCTACAGGGAAGGAGACACTGAAGCTTTCTTT.

V usage is TRBV15 and J usage is TRBJ2-1; D is undetermined. CDR1 and CDR2 (germline): LNHNV, YYDKDF (reference sequence). The V gene lost 4 bases and the J gene lost 9 bases, with 19 bases spanning the gap. This CDR3 spans 15 amino acids. In nucleotides, the CDR3 is TGTGCCACCAGCATCTCGTTAGGACGTAGATCTGAGCAGTTCTTC. Amino acids: CATSISLGRRSEQFF. The full variable domain, with the rest looked up from reference TRBV15 and TRBJ2-1, is DAMVIQNPRYQVTQFGKPVTLSCSQTLNHNVMYWYQQKSSQAPKLLFHYYDKDFNNEADTPDNFQSRRPNTSFCFLDIRSPGLGDTAMYLCATSISLGRRSEQFFGPGTRLTVL.

The genes are TRBV9 and TRBJ1-1; tentative D call: TRBD1 (6 bases). Trimming stripped 2 bases from V and 3 bases from J, with 8 bases between. In germline, CDR1 is SGDLS, CDR2 YYNGEE. CDR3 length: 13 residues. The DNA of the CDR3 is TGTGCCAGCAGCGTCGGACAGTACACTGAAGCTTTCTTT. It yields the protein CASSVGQYTEAFF.